This TCR beta chain was recovered during a study of T cell responses to AZD1222 COVID-19 vaccine. Study-wide findings and caveats: At baseline, just 6 or 7 AZD1222 recipients tested seropositive.

A few counts support this clone. The antigen is not known. Repertoires were generated with immunoSEQ multiplex PCR, while TCRdb's copy carries only in-frame clones and drops some. There are roughly 80,000 clones in the sample; around nine tenths occur only once, and approximately 5% lies in the top ten. This sequence was found in an adult in good health. The sample in question was peripheral blood, obtained on day 0 of MenACWY control vaccination.

The CDR3 DNA reads TGTGCCAGCAGTGATTGGCTTCCGGGACAGGGCTCTGGAAACACCATATATTTT. Translating gives CASSDWLPGQGSGNTIYF. V gene TRBV25-1 combines with J gene TRBJ1-3; 9 bases map to TRBD1. Germline V gene data show CDR1 as MGHDK and CDR2 as SYGVNS. V gave up 3 bases and J gave up 0 bases; unmatched junction bases: 9. CDR3 length: 18 amino acids. Full variable domain (remainder filled in from reference TRBV25-1 and TRBJ1-3): EADIYQTPRYLVIGTGKKITLECSQTMGHDKMYWYQQDPGMELHLIHYSYGVNSTEKGDLSSESTVSRIRTEHFPLTLESARPSHTSQYLCASSDWLPGQGSGNTIYFGEGSWLTVV.